This T cell receptor (beta chain) was sequenced during a study of T cells in Graves' hyperthyroidism and ophthalmopathy. Study observations and caveats: For ophthalmopathy, model prediction preceded onset by a median roughly 6.3 months. Blood also showed most of the thyroid clonotypes that were expanded above 0.001.

About this clonotype: What it binds is not known.

Amplification of TCR beta CDR3 regions was performed using RNA transcripts as template. The TCR CDR3 first-round RT-PCR relied on the HTBI primer set. TCRdb re-called the multiplex PCR reads with MiXCR, one entry per CDR3 protein. Seen here are around 600,000 distinct CDR3 sequences, just under 45% observed once, and the top ten hold under 8.5%. The CDR3 spans 11 residues. V shed 8 bases and J shed 5 bases, with 12 bases lying between them. Germline CDR1 and CDR2: SQVTM and ANQGSEA. Sequences were obtained from peripheral blood or thyroid tissue (not recorded which). The chain combines TRBV29-1 with TRBJ1-1, with D unclear. The receptor was derived from an adult man with Graves' disease, either hyperthyroidism or ophthalmopathy (not recorded which). The CDR3 protein is CSQVTGTEAFF. As DNA, the CDR3 is TGCAGCCAAGTTACGGGGACTGAAGCTTTCTTT.